Here is one T cell receptor (beta chain) with its context. Antigen unknown. The junction and the germline gene differ at one end; a read error may be behind it. Using its own MiXCR run on the 5' RACE reads, TCRdb lists one record per CDR3 protein. The sample carries roughly 330,000 distinct CDR3 sequences, 6.5% to 8.5% recorded once. This entry belongs to a study of T cells after yellow fever vaccination. Study at large: SMART-Seq v4 Ultra Low Input handled preparation of low-cell-number fractions. Whole-study results and caveats: It was a weaker secondary response, yet one that peaked faster, at day 5 versus 15. Once the booster was given, most primary-vaccination clones reappeared, at roughly 96% for CD4 and 88% for CD8. Contamination by abundant bulk-population clonotypes could be present in FACS-sorted repertoires.

The CDR3 loop spans 17 amino acids. CDR1 and CDR2 (germline): DFQATT, SNEGSKA (reference sequence). The source was PBMCs, collected around 45 days after the first yellow fever vaccination. This TCR derives from a young man who received the YFV17D yellow fever vaccine. The J gene is TRBJ2-2, the V gene TRBV20-1, with 10 bases identical to TRBD1. DNA for the CDR3: TGCTGTGCTGGCCGGGACAGGGGAATTATAGACACCGGGGAGCTGTTTTTT. Encoded protein: CCAGRDRGIIDTGELFF.